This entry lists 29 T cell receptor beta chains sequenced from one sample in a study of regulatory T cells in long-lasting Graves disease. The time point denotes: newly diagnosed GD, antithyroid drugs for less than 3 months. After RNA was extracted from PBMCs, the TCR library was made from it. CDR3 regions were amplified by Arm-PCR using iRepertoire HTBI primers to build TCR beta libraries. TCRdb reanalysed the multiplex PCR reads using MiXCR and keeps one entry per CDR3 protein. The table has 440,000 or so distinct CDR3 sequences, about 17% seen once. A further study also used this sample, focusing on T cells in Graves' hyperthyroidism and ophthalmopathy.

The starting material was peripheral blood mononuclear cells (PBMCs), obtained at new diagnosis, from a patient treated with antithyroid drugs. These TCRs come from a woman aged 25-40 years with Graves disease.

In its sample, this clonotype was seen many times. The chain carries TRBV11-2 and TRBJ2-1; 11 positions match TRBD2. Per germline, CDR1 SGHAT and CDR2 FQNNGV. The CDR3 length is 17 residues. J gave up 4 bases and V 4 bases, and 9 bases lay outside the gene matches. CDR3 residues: CASSSRLAGGPYNEQFF. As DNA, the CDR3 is TGTGCCAGCAGCTCGAGATTAGCGGGAGGGCCGTACAATGAGCAGTTCTTC. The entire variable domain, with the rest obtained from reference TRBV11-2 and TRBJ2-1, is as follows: EAGVAQSPRYKIIEKRQSVAFWCNPISGHATLYWYQQILGQGPKLLIQFQNNGVVDDSQLPKDRFSAERLKGVDSTLKIQPAKLEDSAVYLCASSSRLAGGPYNEQFFGPGTRLTVL.

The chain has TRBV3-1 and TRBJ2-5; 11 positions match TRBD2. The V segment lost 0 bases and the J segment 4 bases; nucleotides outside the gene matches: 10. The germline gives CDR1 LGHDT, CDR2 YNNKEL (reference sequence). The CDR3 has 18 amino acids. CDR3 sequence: CASSQDGTSGSRGETQYF. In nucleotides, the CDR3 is TGTGCCAGCAGCCAAGATGGAACTAGCGGGAGTCGGGGAGAGACCCAGTACTTC.

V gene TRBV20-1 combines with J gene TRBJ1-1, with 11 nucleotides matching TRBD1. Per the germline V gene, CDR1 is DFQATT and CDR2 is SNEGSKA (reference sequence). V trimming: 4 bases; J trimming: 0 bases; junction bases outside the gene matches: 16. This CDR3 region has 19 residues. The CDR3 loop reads CSAKEQPGQGVGMNTEAFF. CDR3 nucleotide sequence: TGCAGTGCTAAAGAACAACCGGGACAGGGGGTCGGCATGAACACTGAAGCTTTCTTT.

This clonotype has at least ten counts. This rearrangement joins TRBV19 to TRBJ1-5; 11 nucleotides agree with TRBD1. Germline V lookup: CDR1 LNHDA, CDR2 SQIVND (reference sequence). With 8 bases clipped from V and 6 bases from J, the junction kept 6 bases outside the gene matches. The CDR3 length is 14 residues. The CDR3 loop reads CASVGTGGFQPQHF. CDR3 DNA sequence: TGTGCCAGTGTAGGGACAGGGGGTTTTCAGCCCCAGCATTTT. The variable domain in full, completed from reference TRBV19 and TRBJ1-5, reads DGGITQSPKYLFRKEGQNVTLSCEQNLNHDAMYWYRQDPGQGLRLIYYSQIVNDFQKGDIAEGYSVSREKKESFPLTVTSAQKNPTAFYLCASVGTGGFQPQHFGDGTRLSIL.

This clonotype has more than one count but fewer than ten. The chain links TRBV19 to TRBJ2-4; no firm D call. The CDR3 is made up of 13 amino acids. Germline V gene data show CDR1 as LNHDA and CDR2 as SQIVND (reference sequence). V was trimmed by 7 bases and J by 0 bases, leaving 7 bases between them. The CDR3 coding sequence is TGTGCCAGTATGAATACAGCCAAAAACATTCAGTACTTC. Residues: CASMNTAKNIQYF. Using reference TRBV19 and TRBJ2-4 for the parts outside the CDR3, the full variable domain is DGGITQSPKYLFRKEGQNVTLSCEQNLNHDAMYWYRQDPGQGLRLIYYSQIVNDFQKGDIAEGYSVSREKKESFPLTVTSAQKNPTAFYLCASMNTAKNIQYFGAGTRLSVL.

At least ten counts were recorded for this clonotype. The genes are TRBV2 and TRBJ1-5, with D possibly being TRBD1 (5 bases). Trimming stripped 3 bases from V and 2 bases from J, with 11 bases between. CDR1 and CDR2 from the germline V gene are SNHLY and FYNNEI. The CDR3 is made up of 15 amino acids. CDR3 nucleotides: TGTGCCAGCAGTGATACGGGGGAAGGCAATCAGCCCCAGCATTTT. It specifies CASSDTGEGNQPQHF.

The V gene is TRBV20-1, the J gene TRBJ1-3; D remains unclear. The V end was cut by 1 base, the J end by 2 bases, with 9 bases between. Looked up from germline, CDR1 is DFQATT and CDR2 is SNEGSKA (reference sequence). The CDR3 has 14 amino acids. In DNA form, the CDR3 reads TGCAGTGCTAGAGGGGAGGAAGCTGGAAACACCATATATTTT. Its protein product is CSARGEEAGNTIYF.

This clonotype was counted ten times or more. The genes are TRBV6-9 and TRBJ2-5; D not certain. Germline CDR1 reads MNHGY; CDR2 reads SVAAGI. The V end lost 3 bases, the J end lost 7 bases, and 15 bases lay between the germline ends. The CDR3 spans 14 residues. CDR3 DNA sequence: TGTGCCAGCAGTTACCGCCGGCTAAGTGGGACCCAGTACTTC. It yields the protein CASSYRRLSGTQYF.

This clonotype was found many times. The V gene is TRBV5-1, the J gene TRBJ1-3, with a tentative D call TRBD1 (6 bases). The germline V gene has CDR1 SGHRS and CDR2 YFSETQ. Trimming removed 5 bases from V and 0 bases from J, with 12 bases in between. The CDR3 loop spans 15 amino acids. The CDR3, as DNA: TGCGCCAGCAGTCTCGAGGGGGGCTCTGGAAACACCATATATTTT. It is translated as CASSLEGGSGNTIYF. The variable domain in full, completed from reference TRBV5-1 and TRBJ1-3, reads KAGVTQTPRYLIKTRGQQVTLSCSPISGHRSVSWYQQTPGQGLQFLFEYFSETQRNKGNFPGRFSGRQFSNSRSEMNVSTLELGDSALYLCASSLEGGSGNTIYFGEGSWLTVV.

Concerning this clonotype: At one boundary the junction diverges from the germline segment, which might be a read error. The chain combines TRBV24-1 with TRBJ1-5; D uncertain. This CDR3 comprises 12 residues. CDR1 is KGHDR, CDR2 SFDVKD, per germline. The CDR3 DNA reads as TGTGCCACCAGTGATTTCCGTGGGATCGAATTTTTT. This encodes CATSDFRGIEFF.

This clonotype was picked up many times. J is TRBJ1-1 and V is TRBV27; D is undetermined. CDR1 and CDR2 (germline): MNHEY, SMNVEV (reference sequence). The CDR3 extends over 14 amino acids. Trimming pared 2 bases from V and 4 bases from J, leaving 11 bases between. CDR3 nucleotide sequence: TGTGCCAGCAGTTTACGGCTGCGGACCACTGAAGCTTTCTTT. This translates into CASSLRLRTTEAFF.

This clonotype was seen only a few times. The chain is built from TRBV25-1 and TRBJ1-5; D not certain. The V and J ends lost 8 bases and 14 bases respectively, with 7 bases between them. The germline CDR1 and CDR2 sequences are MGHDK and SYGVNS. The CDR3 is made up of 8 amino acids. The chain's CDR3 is CASRPKHF. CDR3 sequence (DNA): TGTGCCAGCCGCCCGAAGCATTTT.

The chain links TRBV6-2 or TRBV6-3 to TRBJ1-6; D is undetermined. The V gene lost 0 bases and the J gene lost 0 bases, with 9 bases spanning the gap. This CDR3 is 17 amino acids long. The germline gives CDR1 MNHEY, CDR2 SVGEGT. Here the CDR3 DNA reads TGTGCCAGCAGTTACTCGATACAGAACTCCTATAATTCACCCCTCCACTTT. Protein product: CASSYSIQNSYNSPLHF.

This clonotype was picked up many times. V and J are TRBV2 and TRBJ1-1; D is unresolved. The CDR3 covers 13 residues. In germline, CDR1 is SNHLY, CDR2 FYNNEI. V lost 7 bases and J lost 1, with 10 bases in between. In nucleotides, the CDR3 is TGTGCCAGCATGGAGGTCCAGAACACTGAAGCTTTCTTT. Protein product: CASMEVQNTEAFF.

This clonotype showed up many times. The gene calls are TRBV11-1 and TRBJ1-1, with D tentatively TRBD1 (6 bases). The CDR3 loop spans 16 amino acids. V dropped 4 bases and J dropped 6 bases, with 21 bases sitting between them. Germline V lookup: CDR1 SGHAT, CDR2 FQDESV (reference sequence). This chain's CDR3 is CASSSERTVFTSEAFF. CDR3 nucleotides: TGTGCCAGCAGCTCGGAGAGGACAGTTTTCACCTCTGAAGCTTTCTTT.

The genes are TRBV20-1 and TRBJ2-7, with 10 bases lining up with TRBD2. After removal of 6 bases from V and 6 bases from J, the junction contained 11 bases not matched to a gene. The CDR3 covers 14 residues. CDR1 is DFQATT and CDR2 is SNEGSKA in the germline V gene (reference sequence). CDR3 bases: TGCAGTGCGACGCCCGGGACTAGCGACGTCGAGCAGTACTTC. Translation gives CSATPGTSDVEQYF.

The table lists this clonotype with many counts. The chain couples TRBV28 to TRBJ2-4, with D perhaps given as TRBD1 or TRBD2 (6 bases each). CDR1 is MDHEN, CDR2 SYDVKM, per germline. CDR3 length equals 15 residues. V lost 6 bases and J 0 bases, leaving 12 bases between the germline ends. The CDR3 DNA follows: TGTGCCAGCAGCCGAGGGGGACTAGCCAAAAACATTCAGTACTTC. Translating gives CASSRGGLAKNIQYF.

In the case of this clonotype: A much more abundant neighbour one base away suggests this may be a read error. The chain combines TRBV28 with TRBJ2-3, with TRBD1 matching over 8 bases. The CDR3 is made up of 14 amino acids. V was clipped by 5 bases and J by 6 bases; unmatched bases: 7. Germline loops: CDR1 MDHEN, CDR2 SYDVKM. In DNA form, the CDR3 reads TGTGCCAGCAGTCTCGGGACAGGAGGGGATACGCAGTATTTT. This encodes CASSLGTGGDTQYF.

The CDR3 nucleotides read TGTGCCAGCAGTTACGGTGCTACTAGGGAGGAAAAACTGTTTTTT. Translating gives CASSYGATREEKLFF. The chain carries TRBV6-2 or TRBV6-3 and TRBJ1-4; no clear D. The CDR3 is made up of 15 amino acids. The ends were cut back, 2 bases at V and 8 bases at J, with 15 bases in the middle. CDR1 is MNHEY, CDR2 SVGEGT, per germline.

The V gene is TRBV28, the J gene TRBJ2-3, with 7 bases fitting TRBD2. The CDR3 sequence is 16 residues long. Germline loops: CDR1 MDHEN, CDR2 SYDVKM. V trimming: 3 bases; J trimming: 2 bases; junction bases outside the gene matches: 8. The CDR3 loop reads CASSFSSRLATDTQYF. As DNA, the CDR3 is TGTGCCAGCAGTTTTTCATCTCGACTAGCCACAGATACGCAGTATTTT.

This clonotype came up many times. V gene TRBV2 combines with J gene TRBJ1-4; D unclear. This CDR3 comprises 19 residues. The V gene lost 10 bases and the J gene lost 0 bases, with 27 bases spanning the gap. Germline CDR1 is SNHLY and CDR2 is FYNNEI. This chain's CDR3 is CANGGRAERRGSTNEKLFF. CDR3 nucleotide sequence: TGTGCCAATGGCGGGAGGGCGGAACGCCGAGGGTCAACTAATGAAAAACTGTTTTTT.

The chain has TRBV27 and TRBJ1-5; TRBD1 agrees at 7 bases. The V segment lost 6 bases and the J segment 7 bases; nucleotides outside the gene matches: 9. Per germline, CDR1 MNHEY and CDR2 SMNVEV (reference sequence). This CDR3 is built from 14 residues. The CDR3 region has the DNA TGTGCCAGCAGACCTAGGACAGGCAGGCAGCCCCAGCATTTT. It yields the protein CASRPRTGRQPQHF.

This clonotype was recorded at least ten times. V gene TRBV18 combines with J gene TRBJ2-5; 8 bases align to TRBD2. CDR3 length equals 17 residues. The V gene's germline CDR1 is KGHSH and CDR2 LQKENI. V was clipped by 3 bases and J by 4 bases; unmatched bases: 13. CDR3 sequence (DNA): TGTGCCAGCTCACCCCTCCGAGGGACTAGGGGTGGAGAGACCCAGTACTTC. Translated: CASSPLRGTRGGETQYF.

The CDR3 region has the DNA TGCGCCAGCAGCCAAGAAGGGACTTCGAACACCGGGGAGCTGTTTTTT. This codes for CASSQEGTSNTGELFF. The rearrangement uses TRBV4-1 and TRBJ2-2, with a tentative D call TRBD2 (6 bases). The CDR3 is 16 residues long. The germline V gene has CDR1 MGHRA and CDR2 YSYEKL. Trimming shortened V by 0 bases and J by 0 bases, and 8 bases separated the two germline ends.

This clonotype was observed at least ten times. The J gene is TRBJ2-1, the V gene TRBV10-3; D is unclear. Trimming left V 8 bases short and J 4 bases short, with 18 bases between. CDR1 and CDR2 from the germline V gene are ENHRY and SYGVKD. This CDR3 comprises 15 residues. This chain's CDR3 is CAIGGVLTEYNEQFF. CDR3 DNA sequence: TGTGCCATCGGTGGGGTTCTCACAGAGTACAATGAGCAGTTCTTC.

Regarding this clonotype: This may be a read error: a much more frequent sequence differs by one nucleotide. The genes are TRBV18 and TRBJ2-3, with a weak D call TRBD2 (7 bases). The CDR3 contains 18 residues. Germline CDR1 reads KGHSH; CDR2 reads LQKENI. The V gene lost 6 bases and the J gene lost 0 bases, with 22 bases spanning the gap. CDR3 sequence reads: CASSAPLFRGASTDTQYF. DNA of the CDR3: TGTGCCAGCTCCGCGCCACTCTTCCGGGGGGCGAGCACAGATACGCAGTATTTT.

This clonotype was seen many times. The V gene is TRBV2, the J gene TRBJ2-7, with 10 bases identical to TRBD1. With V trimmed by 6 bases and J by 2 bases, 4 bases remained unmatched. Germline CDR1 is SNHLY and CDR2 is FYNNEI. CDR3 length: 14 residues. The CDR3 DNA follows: TGTGCCAGCAGGGACAGGGGGGCTCCCTACGAGCAGTACTTC. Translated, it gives CASRDRGAPYEQYF.

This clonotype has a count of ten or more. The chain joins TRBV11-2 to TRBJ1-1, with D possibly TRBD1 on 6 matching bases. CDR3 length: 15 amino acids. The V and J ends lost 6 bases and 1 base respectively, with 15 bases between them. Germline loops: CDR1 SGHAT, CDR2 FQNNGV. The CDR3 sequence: CASREIQGKNTEAFF. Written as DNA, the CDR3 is TGTGCCAGCAGAGAAATCCAGGGGAAGAACACTGAAGCTTTCTTT.

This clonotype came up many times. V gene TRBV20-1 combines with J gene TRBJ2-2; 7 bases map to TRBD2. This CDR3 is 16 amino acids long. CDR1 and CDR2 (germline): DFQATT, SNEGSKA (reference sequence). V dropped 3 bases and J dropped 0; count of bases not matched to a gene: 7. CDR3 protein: CSASAYGGANTGELFF. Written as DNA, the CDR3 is TGCAGTGCTAGTGCTTATGGGGGGGCGAACACCGGGGAGCTGTTTTTT.